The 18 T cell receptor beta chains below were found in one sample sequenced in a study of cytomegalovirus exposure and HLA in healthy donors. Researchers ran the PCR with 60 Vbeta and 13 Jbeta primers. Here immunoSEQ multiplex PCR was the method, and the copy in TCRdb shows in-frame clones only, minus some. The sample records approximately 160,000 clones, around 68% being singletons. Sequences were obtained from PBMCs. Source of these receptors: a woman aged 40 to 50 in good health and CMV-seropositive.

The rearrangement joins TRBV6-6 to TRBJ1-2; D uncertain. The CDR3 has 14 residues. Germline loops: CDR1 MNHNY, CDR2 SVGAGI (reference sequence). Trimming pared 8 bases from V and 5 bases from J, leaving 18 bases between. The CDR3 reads CASVEGGSSYGYTF. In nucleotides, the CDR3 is TGTGCCAGCGTCGAAGGAGGCTCATCGTATGGCTACACCTTC.

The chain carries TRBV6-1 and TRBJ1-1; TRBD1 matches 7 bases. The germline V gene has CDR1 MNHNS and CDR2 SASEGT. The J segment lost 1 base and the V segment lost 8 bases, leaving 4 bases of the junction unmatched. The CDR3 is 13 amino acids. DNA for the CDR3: TGTGCCAGCCTCCGGGACAGGAACACTGAAGCTTTCTTT. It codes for CASLRDRNTEAFF.

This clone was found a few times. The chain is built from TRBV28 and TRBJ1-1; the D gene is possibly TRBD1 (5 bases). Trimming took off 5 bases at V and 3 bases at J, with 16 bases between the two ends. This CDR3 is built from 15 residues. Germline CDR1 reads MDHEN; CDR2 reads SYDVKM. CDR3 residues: CASSDSPGMHTEAFF. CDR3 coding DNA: TGTGCCAGCAGTGATTCCCCAGGGATGCACACTGAAGCTTTCTTT.

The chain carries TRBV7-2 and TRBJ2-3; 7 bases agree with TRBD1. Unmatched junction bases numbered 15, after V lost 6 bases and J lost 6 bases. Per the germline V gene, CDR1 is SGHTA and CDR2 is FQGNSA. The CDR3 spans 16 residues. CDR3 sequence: CASSQGQARVVDTQYF. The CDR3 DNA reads TGTGCCAGCAGTCAAGGACAGGCACGGGTCGTGGATACGCAGTATTTT.

CDR3 DNA: TGTGCCAGCAGCTCCGACAGGGGGCCTTTAGAGACCCAGTACTTC. The encoded protein is CASSSDRGPLETQYF. The V and J genes are TRBV7-8 and TRBJ2-5; 10 positions agree with TRBD1. V shed 4 bases, J shed 4 bases, and the junction held 6 bases outside the gene matches. The CDR3 covers 15 residues. Germline lookup yields CDR1 SGHVS and CDR2 FQNEAQ.

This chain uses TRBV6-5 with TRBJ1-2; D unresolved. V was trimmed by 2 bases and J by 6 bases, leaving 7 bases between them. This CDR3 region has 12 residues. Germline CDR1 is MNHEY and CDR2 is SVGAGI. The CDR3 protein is CASSYAGDGYTF. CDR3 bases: TGTGCCAGCAGTTACGCGGGCGATGGCTACACCTTC.

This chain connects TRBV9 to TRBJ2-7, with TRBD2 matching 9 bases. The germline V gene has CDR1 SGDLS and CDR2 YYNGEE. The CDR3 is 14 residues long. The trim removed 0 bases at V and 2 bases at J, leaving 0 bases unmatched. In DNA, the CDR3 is TGTGCCAGCAGCGTAGGACTAGCGGCCTACGAGCAGTACTTC. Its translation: CASSVGLAAYEQYF.

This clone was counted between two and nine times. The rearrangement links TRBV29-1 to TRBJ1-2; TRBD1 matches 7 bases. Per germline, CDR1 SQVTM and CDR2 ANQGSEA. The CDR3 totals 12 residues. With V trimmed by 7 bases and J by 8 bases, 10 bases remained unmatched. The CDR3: CSASTGEEGYTF. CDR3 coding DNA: TGCAGCGCCTCTACAGGGGAGGAGGGCTACACCTTC.

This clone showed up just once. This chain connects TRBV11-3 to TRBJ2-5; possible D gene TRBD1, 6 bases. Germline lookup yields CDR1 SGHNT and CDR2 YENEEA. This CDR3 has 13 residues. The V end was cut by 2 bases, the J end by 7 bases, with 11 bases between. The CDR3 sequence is CASSLRGFGTQYF. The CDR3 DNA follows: TGTGCCAGCAGCTTAAGGGGGTTTGGGACCCAGTACTTC.

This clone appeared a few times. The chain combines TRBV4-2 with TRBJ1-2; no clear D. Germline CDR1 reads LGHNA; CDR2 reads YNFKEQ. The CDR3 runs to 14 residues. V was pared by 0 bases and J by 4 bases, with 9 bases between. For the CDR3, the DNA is TGTGCCAGCAGCCAAGAGGACGGAGGCTATGGCTACACCTTC. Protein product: CASSQEDGGYGYTF.

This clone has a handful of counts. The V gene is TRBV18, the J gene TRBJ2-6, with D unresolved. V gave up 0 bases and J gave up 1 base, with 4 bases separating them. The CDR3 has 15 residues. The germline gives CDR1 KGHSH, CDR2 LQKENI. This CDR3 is CASSPPSSGANVLTF. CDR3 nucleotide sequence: TGTGCCAGCTCACCACCCAGTTCTGGGGCCAACGTCCTGACTTTC.

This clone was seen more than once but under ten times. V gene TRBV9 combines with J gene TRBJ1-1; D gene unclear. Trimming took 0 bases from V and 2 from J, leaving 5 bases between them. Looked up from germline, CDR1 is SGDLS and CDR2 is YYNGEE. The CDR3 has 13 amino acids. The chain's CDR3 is CASSVGSNTEAFF. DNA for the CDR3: TGTGCCAGCAGCGTAGGGAGTAACACTGAAGCTTTCTTT.

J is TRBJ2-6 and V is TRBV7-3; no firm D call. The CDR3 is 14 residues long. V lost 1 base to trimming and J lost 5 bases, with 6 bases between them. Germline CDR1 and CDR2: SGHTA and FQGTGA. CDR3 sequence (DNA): TGTGCCAGCAGCTTAAATAGCCGGGCCAACGTCCTGACTTTC. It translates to CASSLNSRANVLTF.

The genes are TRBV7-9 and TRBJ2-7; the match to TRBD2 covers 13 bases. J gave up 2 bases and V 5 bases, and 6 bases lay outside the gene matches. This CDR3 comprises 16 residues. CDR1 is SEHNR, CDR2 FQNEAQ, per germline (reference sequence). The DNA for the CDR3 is TGTGCCAGCAGCCTTCAAGGACTAGCGGGGGCCTACGAGCAGTACTTC. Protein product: CASSLQGLAGAYEQYF.

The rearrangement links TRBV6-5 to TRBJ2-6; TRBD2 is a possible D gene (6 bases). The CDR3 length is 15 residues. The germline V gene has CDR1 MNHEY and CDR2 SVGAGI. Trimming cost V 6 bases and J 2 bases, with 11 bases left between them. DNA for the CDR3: TGTGCCAGCAGGACCTGGGGGGCTGGGGCCAACGTCCTGACTTTC. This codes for CASRTWGAGANVLTF.

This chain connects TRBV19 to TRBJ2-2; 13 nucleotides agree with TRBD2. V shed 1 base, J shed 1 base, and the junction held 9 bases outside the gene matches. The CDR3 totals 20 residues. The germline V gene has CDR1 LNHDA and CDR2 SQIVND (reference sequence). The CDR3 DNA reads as TGTGCCAGTAGTATAGGGACTAGCGGGGGACTCAGGGGGAACACCGGGGAGCTGTTTTTT. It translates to CASSIGTSGGLRGNTGELFF.

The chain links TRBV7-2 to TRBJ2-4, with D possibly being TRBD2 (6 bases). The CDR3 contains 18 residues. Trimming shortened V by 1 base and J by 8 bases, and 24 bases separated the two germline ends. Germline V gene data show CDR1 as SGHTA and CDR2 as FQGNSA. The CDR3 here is CASSLDRRGGTRGDIQYF. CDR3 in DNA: TGTGCCAGCAGCTTAGACAGGAGAGGCGGGACGAGAGGGGACATTCAGTACTTC.

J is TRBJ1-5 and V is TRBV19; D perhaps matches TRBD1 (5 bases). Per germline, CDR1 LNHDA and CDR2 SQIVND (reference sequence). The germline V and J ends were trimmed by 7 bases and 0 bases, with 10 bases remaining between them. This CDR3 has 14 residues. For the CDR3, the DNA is TGTGCCAGTATGCAGGGTTATAGCAATCAGCCCCAGCATTTT. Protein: CASMQGYSNQPQHF.